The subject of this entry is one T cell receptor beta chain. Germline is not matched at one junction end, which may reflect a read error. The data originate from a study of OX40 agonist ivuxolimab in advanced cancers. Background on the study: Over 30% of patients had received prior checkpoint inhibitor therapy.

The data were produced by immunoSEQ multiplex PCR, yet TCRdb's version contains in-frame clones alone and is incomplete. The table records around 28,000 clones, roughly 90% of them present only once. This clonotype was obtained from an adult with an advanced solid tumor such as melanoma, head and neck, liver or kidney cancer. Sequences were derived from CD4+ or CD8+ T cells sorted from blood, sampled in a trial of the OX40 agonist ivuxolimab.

The CDR3 region has the DNA TGTGCTAGCAGCTTGTGGCAGGGGGACAAGACCCAGTACTTC. This encodes CASSLWQGDKTQYF. V is TRBV7-7 and J is TRBJ2-5; 7 positions agree with TRBD1. Germline loops: CDR1 SSHAT, CDR2 FNYEAQ (reference sequence). This CDR3 has 14 amino acids.